Presented here are 2 T cell receptor beta chains from one specimen sequenced in a study of T cell responses to AZD1222 COVID-19 vaccine. The table came from immunoSEQ multiplex PCR; TCRdb's copy has only in-frame clones and leaves some out. The table has over 150,000 clones, 92% seen once. The sequencing here drew on peripheral blood, taken on day 0 of MenACWY control vaccination. The source is an adult in good health.

The V and J genes are TRBV12-5 and TRBJ1-1; possibly TRBD1 for D (5 bases). With 1 base removed from V and 5 bases from J, the gap between germline ends came to 14 bases. CDR1 and CDR2 (germline): LGHNT, FRNRAP. This CDR3 has 15 residues. The CDR3 nucleotides are TGTGCTAGTGGTTTGGCGGGACGGGTGGGGACTGAAGCTTTCTTT. Protein sequence: CASGLAGRVGTEAFF.

This clone was observed once. The CDR3: CASSLMGPGNQPQHF. CDR3 nucleotides: TGTGCCAGCAGCTTAATGGGACCCGGCAATCAGCCCCAGCATTTT. The genes are TRBV7-2 and TRBJ1-5; the D gene is possibly TRBD1 (5 bases). Trimming stripped 2 bases from V and 2 bases from J, with 10 bases between. The CDR3 spans 15 residues. The germline gives CDR1 SGHTA, CDR2 FQGNSA. The full variable domain, its missing parts supplied by reference TRBV7-2 and TRBJ1-5, is GAGVSQSPSNKVTEKGKDVELRCDPISGHTALYWYRQSLGQGLEFLIYFQGNSAPDKSGLPSDRFSAERTGGSVSTLTIQRTQQEDSAVYLCASSLMGPGNQPQHFGDGTRLSIL.